These 21 T cell receptor beta chains originate from one sample sequenced in a study of regulatory T cells in long-lasting Graves disease. Through Arm-PCR of CDR3 regions and iRepertoire HTBI primers, TCR beta libraries were built. TCRdb analysed the multiplex PCR reads with MiXCR anew, one entry per CDR3 protein. Of hundreds of thousands of distinct CDR3 sequences in the sample, approximately 31% were seen once. Time point indicated: persistent/refractory GD, antithyroid drugs over 5 years with positive TRAb. Preparation of the TCR library used RNA extracted from PBMCs. The sample was peripheral blood mononuclear cells (PBMCs), taken when the disease was refractory, from a patient treated with antithyroid drugs. The receptors come from a female donor with Graves disease.

The V and J genes are TRBV5-5 and TRBJ1-4; 7 nucleotides match TRBD1. The length of the CDR3 is 15 residues. V lost 4 bases, J lost 7 bases, and 10 bases stayed unmatched. Germline loops: CDR1 SGHKS, CDR2 YYEKEE (reference sequence). The CDR3 nucleotides are TGTGCCAGCAGCACATCGACAGGGATGGGTGAAAAACTGTTTTTT. It encodes CASSTSTGMGEKLFF.

This clonotype was detected many times. This chain connects TRBV2 to TRBJ1-1; D is undetermined. The CDR3 has 12 amino acids. Trimming cost V 6 bases and J 7 bases, with 12 bases left between them. Germline lookup yields CDR1 SNHLY and CDR2 FYNNEI. The CDR3 sequence: CASSQAGIEAFF. DNA for the CDR3: TGTGCCAGCAGCCAGGCGGGGATTGAAGCTTTCTTT.

The chain uses TRBV19 and TRBJ1-2, with TRBD1 matching over 8 bases. Per germline, CDR1 LNHDA and CDR2 SQIVND (reference sequence). The CDR3 covers 13 residues. J was trimmed by 4 bases and V by 7 bases; bases with no gene match: 5. The chain's CDR3 is CASTDREGYGYTF. CDR3 DNA sequence: TGTGCCAGTACGGACAGGGAGGGCTATGGCTACACCTTC. The whole variable domain, filled in from reference TRBV19 and TRBJ1-2, reads DGGITQSPKYLFRKEGQNVTLSCEQNLNHDAMYWYRQDPGQGLRLIYYSQIVNDFQKGDIAEGYSVSREKKESFPLTVTSAQKNPTAFYLCASTDREGYGYTFGSGTRLTVV.

In its sample, this clonotype was seen a few times. The chain's CDR3 is CAWSYLGSPLHF. The CDR3 nucleotides are TGTGCCTGGAGTTACCTGGGTTCACCCCTCCACTTT. The chain links TRBV30 to TRBJ1-6; D gene unclear. The CDR3 has 12 residues. Germline lookup yields CDR1 GTSNPN and CDR2 SVGIG (reference sequence). The ends were cut back, 2 bases at V and 9 bases at J, with 8 bases in the middle.

V usage is TRBV20-1 and J usage is TRBJ1-4; no clear D gene. The CDR3 consists of 15 residues. Trimming cost V 6 bases and J 2 bases, with 16 bases left between them. Germline CDR1 and CDR2: DFQATT and SNEGSKA (reference sequence). The CDR3 reads CSARSLGRTNEKLFF. CDR3 nucleotides: TGCAGTGCCCGCAGCTTGGGGAGGACTAATGAAAAACTGTTTTTT.

In regard to this clonotype: This sequence may be a read error, since a much larger clone differs from it by one base. CDR3 sequence reads: CASSWGGTGNTIYF. The CDR3 nucleotides read TGTGCCAGCAGCTGGGGGGGAACTGGAAACACCATATATTTT. The genes are TRBV5-6 and TRBJ1-3; the D gene is possibly TRBD1 (5 bases). CDR1 is SGHDT and CDR2 is YYEEEE in the germline V gene. V dropped 3 bases and J dropped 2 bases, with 9 bases sitting between them. The CDR3 length is 14 residues.

Comments on this clonotype: A much larger clone differs from this one at a single base, so this may be a read error. This chain links TRBV6-1 with TRBJ1-2, with TRBD1 matching 8 bases. CDR3 size: 14 residues. CDR1 is MNHNS and CDR2 is SASEGT in the germline V gene. The CDR3 protein is CAGSDWTGSHGYTF. CDR3 DNA: TGTGCCGGCAGTGACTGGACAGGGTCCCATGGCTACACCTTC.

The V call is TRBV20-1, the J call TRBJ1-2, with D unclear. The ends were cut back, 0 bases at V and 2 bases at J, with 13 bases in the middle. The CDR3 extends over 15 amino acids. The germline V gene has CDR1 DFQATT and CDR2 SNEGSKA (reference sequence). CDR3 DNA: TGCAGTGCTAGAGATTATAAGAAAGACAACTATGGCTACACCTTC. This sequence encodes CSARDYKKDNYGYTF.

This clonotype showed up just a few times. The genes are TRBV27 and TRBJ1-1, with D possibly matching TRBD1 (5 bases). Trimming shortened V by 0 bases and J by 4 bases, and 24 bases separated the two germline ends. Per germline, CDR1 MNHEY and CDR2 SMNVEV (reference sequence). The CDR3 runs 19 residues. This chain's CDR3 is CASSLSAGRDPSYFTEAFF. The CDR3 DNA reads as TGTGCCAGCAGTTTATCGGCCGGCAGGGACCCCTCTTATTTCACTGAAGCTTTCTTT.

This clonotype was detected only a few times. The V call is TRBV6-1, the J call TRBJ1-2; no firm D call. CDR3 length equals 11 residues. Germline CDR1 reads MNHNS; CDR2 reads SASEGT. Trimming left V 8 bases short and J 4 bases short, with 8 bases between. As DNA, the CDR3 is TGTGCCAGCGGCCTAAGCTATGGCTACACCTTC. Amino acids: CASGLSYGYTF.

This clonotype showed up just a few times. This sequence joins TRBV13 and TRBJ1-2; no clear D. CDR1 and CDR2 (germline): PRHDT, FYEKMQ (reference sequence). V was trimmed by 4 bases and J by 2 bases, leaving 8 bases between them. The CDR3 is 13 residues long. The DNA of the CDR3 is TGTGCCAGCAGCTACAAGACCAACTATGGCTACACCTTC. Protein sequence: CASSYKTNYGYTF.

The chain uses TRBV7-3 and TRBJ1-6; D uncertain. Germline V gene data show CDR1 as SGHTA and CDR2 as FQGTGA. The V end lost 0 bases, the J end lost 6 bases, and 9 bases lay between the germline ends. The CDR3 spans 15 residues. The CDR3 here is CASSLTGNSNSPLHF. CDR3 coding DNA: TGTGCCAGCAGCTTAACGGGGAACAGTAATTCACCCCTCCACTTT.

This clonotype was observed a handful of times. This chain uses TRBV2 with TRBJ1-2; D call uncertain. CDR1 is SNHLY and CDR2 is FYNNEI in the germline V gene. V was trimmed by 2 bases and J by 8 bases, leaving 15 bases between them. This CDR3 is 14 amino acids long. The CDR3 DNA follows: TGTGCCAGCAGTGAATGGGCGGACCCGGGGGGCTACACCTTC. Amino acid sequence: CASSEWADPGGYTF.

This clonotype was observed once. As DNA, the CDR3 is TGTGCCAGCAGCTTGGGGGACAGGGAGGGCTATGGCTACACCTTC. It is translated as CASSLGDREGYGYTF. This chain uses TRBV5-6 with TRBJ1-2, with 9 bases lining up with TRBD1. V gave up 0 bases and J gave up 4 bases; unmatched junction bases: 4. CDR1 and CDR2 (germline): SGHDT, YYEEEE. CDR3 size: 15 residues.

This chain uses TRBV5-1 with TRBJ2-4, with 8 bases identical to TRBD2. Trimming removed 3 bases from V and 0 bases from J; junction bases left unmatched: 5. CDR3 length: 16 residues. The germline CDR1 and CDR2 sequences are SGHRS and YFSETQ. CDR3 DNA sequence: TGCGCCAGCAGCTCGTTAGCGGGAATAGCCAAAAACATTCAGTACTTC. Translated, it gives CASSSLAGIAKNIQYF.

As to this clonotype: A much larger clone lies one base from this, so it may be a read error. Given the absence of the conserved phenylalanine or tryptophan at the CDR3 end, a read error is likely. The genes are TRBV2 and TRBJ2-7; the D gene is possibly TRBD1 (5 bases). Trimming took off 6 bases at V and 6 bases at J, with 18 bases between the two ends. CDR1 is SNHLY and CDR2 is FYNNEI in the germline V gene. CDR3 length equals 14 residues. The CDR3 loop reads CASSPQSRVLEQYL. The CDR3 DNA reads TGTGCCAGCAGCCCACAAAGCAGGGTCCTCGAGCAGTACCTC.

The chain combines TRBV27 with TRBJ1-6, with a tentative D call TRBD1 (6 bases). V lost 3 bases and J lost 6, with 12 bases in between. Germline values: CDR1 MNHEY, CDR2 SMNVEV (reference sequence). The CDR3 extends over 15 amino acids. The CDR3 loop is CASSFSTGRNSPLHF. Written as DNA, the CDR3 is TGTGCCAGCAGTTTCTCTACAGGGCGTAATTCACCCCTCCACTTT.

The rearrangement links TRBV7-6 to TRBJ1-2, with TRBD1 matching 7 bases. CDR3 size: 15 residues. Germline V lookup: CDR1 SGHVS, CDR2 FNYEAQ. The V segment lost 8 bases and the J segment 4 bases; nucleotides outside the gene matches: 13. DNA for the CDR3: TGTGCCAGCGGAGGTCGACAGGGTTCTACCTATGGCTACACCTTC. It specifies CASGGRQGSTYGYTF.

The chain has TRBV6-2 or TRBV6-3 and TRBJ1-1; D gene ambiguous. Germline lookup yields CDR1 MNHEY and CDR2 SVGEGT. Trimming removed 0 bases at V and 3 bases at J, with 17 bases between. The CDR3 loop spans 17 amino acids. CDR3 protein: CASSYSKLLPVDTEAFF. The CDR3 nucleotides read TGTGCCAGCAGTTACTCGAAGTTGCTCCCGGTGGACACTGAAGCTTTCTTT.

V usage is TRBV28 and J usage is TRBJ2-4; D could derive from TRBD1 or TRBD2 (7 bases each). Looked up from germline, CDR1 is MDHEN and CDR2 is SYDVKM. Trimming pared 6 bases from V and 10 bases from J, leaving 22 bases between. This CDR3 region has 15 residues. In DNA form, the CDR3 reads TGTGCCAGCAGCGAGGGGGGGGACAGCGAGGGTATTCAGTACTTC. Translation gives CASSEGGDSEGIQYF.

This clonotype was seen a few times. This chain joins TRBV6-2 or TRBV6-3 and TRBJ1-1, with TRBD1 as a possible D gene (5 bases). Germline assignment: CDR1 MNHEY and CDR2 SVGEGT. CDR3 size: 14 residues. V lost 2 bases, J lost 5 bases, and 12 bases lay in between. This chain's CDR3 is CASSYGTMVTEAFF. In nucleotides, the CDR3 is TGTGCCAGCAGTTACGGGACCATGGTTACTGAAGCTTTCTTT.